This T cell receptor (beta chain) was recorded in a study of neurological immune-mediated disorders. This clonotype has ten or more counts. The authors produced cDNA by 5'RACE using 10-nucleotide random UMIs. TCRdb re-analysed the 5' RACE reads in MiXCR, keeping a single row per CDR3 protein. The table has approximately 82,000 distinct CDR3 sequences, 11% to 15% seen once. This receptor was identified in a woman aged 45-59 years in good health. The specimen sequenced was PBMCs.

The CDR3 DNA sequence: TGTGCCTCAGATCGCGGGAGAGTGACAGATACGCAGTATTTT. Translated: CASDRGRVTDTQYF. J is TRBJ2-3 and V is TRBV12-3 or TRBV12-4; 7 nucleotides agree with TRBD2. The V segment lost 11 bases and the J segment 3 bases; nucleotides outside the gene matches: 11. The CDR3 runs 14 residues.